A single sample gave rise to the 28 T cell receptor beta chains below, sequenced in a study of immune evolution from preneoplasia to lung adenocarcinoma. Generated by immunoSEQ multiplex PCR, the TCRdb table keeps only in-frame clones and is missing some. The table includes approximately 10,000 clones, around 80% detected once. Sequenced material: FFPE lung adenocarcinoma in situ tissue. The receptor source for this set is a person in their sixties or seventies with lung adenocarcinoma.

V usage is TRBV5-1 and J usage is TRBJ2-1; 12 positions agree with TRBD2. Germline V gives CDR1 SGHRS, CDR2 YFSETQ. The ends lost 3 bases at V and 0 bases at J; junction bases unmatched: 7. The CDR3 contains 18 residues. CDR3 loop: CASSSGLLAGGSYNEQFF. The CDR3 nucleotides read TGCGCCAGCAGCTCGGGCTTACTAGCGGGGGGCTCCTACAATGAGCAGTTCTTC. The full variable domain, rest sourced from reference TRBV5-1 and TRBJ2-1, is KAGVTQTPRYLIKTRGQQVTLSCSPISGHRSVSWYQQTPGQGLQFLFEYFSETQRNKGNFPGRFSGRQFSNSRSEMNVSTLELGDSALYLCASSSGLLAGGSYNEQFFGPGTRLTVL.

This clone was counted a single time. The chain uses TRBV7-9 and TRBJ1-6; no clear D gene. The ends were cut back, 2 bases at V and 0 bases at J, with 5 bases in the middle. Germline V lookup: CDR1 SEHNR, CDR2 FQNEAQ (reference sequence). The CDR3 loop spans 15 amino acids. The DNA for the CDR3 is TGTGCCAGCAGCTTAAAGAGCTCCTATAATTCACCCCTCCACTTT. Amino acids: CASSLKSSYNSPLHF.

The V gene is TRBV28, the J gene TRBJ2-2, with 10 bases lining up with TRBD2. The CDR3 contains 16 residues. The germline V gene has CDR1 MDHEN and CDR2 SYDVKM. J gave up 8 bases and V 5 bases, and 11 bases lay outside the gene matches. For the CDR3, the DNA is TGTGCCAGCAGTAATAGCGGGGGGCCGATTATAGGGGAGCTGTTTTTT. Its protein product is CASSNSGGPIIGELFF.

The chain employs TRBV15 and TRBJ1-5; unclear D gene. Germline assignment: CDR1 LNHNV and CDR2 YYDKDF (reference sequence). CDR3 length: 13 residues. Trimming left V 0 bases short and J 9 bases short, with 9 bases between. CDR3 loop: CATSRDRERPQHF. CDR3 in DNA: TGTGCCACCAGCAGAGATCGGGAAAGGCCCCAGCATTTT. The whole variable domain, filled in from reference TRBV15 and TRBJ1-5, reads DAMVIQNPRYQVTQFGKPVTLSCSQTLNHNVMYWYQQKSSQAPKLLFHYYDKDFNNEADTPDNFQSRRPNTSFCFLDIRSPGLGDTAMYLCATSRDRERPQHFGDGTRLSIL.

This chain uses TRBV7-2 with TRBJ2-7, with TRBD1 identical over 8 bases. The CDR3 has 14 residues. Germline CDR1 reads SGHTA; CDR2 reads FQGNSA. Trimming at V came to 5 bases and at J to 7 bases, leaving 10 bases not matched to a gene. CDR3 nucleotides: TGTGCCAGCAGCACAGGACAGGGAGCCGGGGAGCAGTACTTC. Protein sequence: CASSTGQGAGEQYF.

This chain joins TRBV29-1 and TRBJ2-5; a possible D gene is TRBD1 (5 bases). This CDR3 is 16 amino acids long. Germline assignment: CDR1 SQVTM and CDR2 ANQGSEA. V was clipped by 5 bases and J by 2 bases, with 21 bases between them. The CDR3 spells CSVLGPLGRVQETQYF. In nucleotides, the CDR3 is TGCAGCGTTTTGGGGCCCCTCGGCAGGGTACAAGAGACCCAGTACTTC.

The gene calls are TRBV19 and TRBJ2-7; D not certain. CDR3 size: 14 residues. The germline V gene encodes CDR1 LNHDA and CDR2 SQIVND (reference sequence). V was shortened by 4 bases and J by 2 bases, with 12 bases between the two germline ends. CDR3 residues: CASSTARPPYEQYF. The CDR3 DNA sequence: TGTGCCAGTAGTACCGCGCGGCCCCCCTACGAGCAGTACTTC.

V usage is TRBV10-1 and J usage is TRBJ2-1; D possibly uses TRBD1 or TRBD2 (6 bases each). Trimming took 3 bases from V and 8 from J, leaving 11 bases between them. Germline-derived CDR1 and CDR2 are WNHNN and SYGVQD (reference sequence). This CDR3 has 13 amino acids. The CDR3 DNA is TGCGCCAGCAGTGAAGGGGGGCGCGATGAGCAGTTCTTC. Its translation: CASSEGGRDEQFF.

The genes are TRBV4-1 and TRBJ2-2, with TRBD2 matching over 7 bases. Trimming took 0 bases from V and 5 from J; bases not matched to a gene: 6. Germline V gene data show CDR1 as MGHRA and CDR2 as YSYEKL. The CDR3 length is 16 residues. The CDR3 DNA follows: TGCGCCAGCAGCCAAGATATGTGGGGAGGGACCGGGGAGCTGTTTTTT. This gives the protein CASSQDMWGGTGELFF.

V gene TRBV14 combines with J gene TRBJ2-1, with D unresolved. This CDR3 is 14 amino acids long. Germline-derived CDR1 and CDR2 are SGHDN and FVKESK. V gave up 1 base and J gave up 5 bases, with 9 bases separating them. The CDR3 protein is CASSQAGRNNEQFF. The CDR3 DNA follows: TGTGCCAGCAGCCAAGCGGGCAGAAACAATGAGCAGTTCTTC.

The V and J genes are TRBV6-1 and TRBJ1-6; no firm D call. CDR1 and CDR2 (germline): MNHNS, SASEGT. CDR3 length equals 12 residues. V lost 3 bases to trimming and J lost 11 bases, with 8 bases between them. The CDR3 coding sequence is TGTGCCAGCAGTGATCCGGGTGCACCCCTCCACTTT. Its protein is CASSDPGAPLHF.

This rearrangement joins TRBV30 to TRBJ1-6; possible D gene TRBD1, 6 bases. V dropped 4 bases and J dropped 0 bases, with 13 bases sitting between them. Germline-derived CDR1 and CDR2 are GTSNPN and SVGIG (reference sequence). The CDR3 is 16 amino acids. In DNA form, the CDR3 reads TGTGCCTGGAAGGACAGCCGAAGCTCCTATAATTCACCCCTCCACTTT. Translation: CAWKDSRSSYNSPLHF.

This chain links TRBV5-1 with TRBJ1-1; no reliable D call. Deletions cut 3 bases from V and 0 bases from J, with 9 bases between. CDR1 is SGHRS and CDR2 is YFSETQ in the germline V gene. The CDR3 covers 14 residues. The DNA of the CDR3 is TGCGCCAGCAGCTCAGAAGGATTGAACACTGAAGCTTTCTTT. It encodes CASSSEGLNTEAFF.

This sequence joins TRBV6-5 and TRBJ1-1; TRBD1 is a possible D gene (5 bases). V gave up 5 bases and J gave up 11 bases, with 9 bases separating them. In germline, CDR1 is MNHEY, CDR2 SVGAGI. This CDR3 is 10 amino acids long. CDR3 bases: TGTGCCAGCAGTCACTGGGGGGCTTTCTTT. Translation: CASSHWGAFF.

The V gene is TRBV4-2, the J gene TRBJ1-4; no clear D gene. This CDR3 is built from 14 residues. V lost 1 base, J lost 4 bases, and 7 bases lay in between. The germline V gene has CDR1 LGHNA and CDR2 YNFKEQ. The CDR3 reads CASSQVSVNEKLFF. DNA for the CDR3: TGTGCCAGCAGCCAAGTCTCAGTTAATGAAAAACTGTTTTTT.

The V and J genes are TRBV7-3 and TRBJ1-2, with D unclear. This CDR3 region has 13 residues. The ends were cut back, 0 bases at V and 7 bases at J, with 9 bases in the middle. The V gene's germline CDR1 is SGHTA and CDR2 FQGTGA. CDR3 in amino acids: CASSLTGSGGYTF. The DNA of the CDR3 is TGTGCCAGCAGCTTAACCGGATCGGGTGGCTACACCTTC.

The chain links TRBV7-6 to TRBJ1-1; possibly TRBD1 for D (5 bases). V lost 5 bases and J 7 bases, leaving 14 bases between the germline ends. Germline lookup yields CDR1 SGHVS and CDR2 FNYEAQ. The length of the CDR3 is 13 residues. In DNA form, the CDR3 reads TGTGCCAGCAGCGCAGGGTATAGGAATGAAGCTTTCTTT. Amino acid sequence: CASSAGYRNEAFF.

The chain joins TRBV7-3 to TRBJ2-2, with D unresolved. CDR3 length equals 14 residues. CDR1 and CDR2 (germline): SGHTA, FQGTGA. The V end lost 1 base, the J end lost 5 bases, and 8 bases lay between the germline ends. The CDR3 sequence: CASSLSLETGELFF. The CDR3 DNA sequence: TGTGCCAGCAGCTTAAGCCTCGAAACCGGGGAGCTGTTTTTT.

This clone came up once. The V gene is TRBV6-1, the J gene TRBJ2-7; a possible D gene is TRBD1 (5 bases). V was trimmed by 5 bases and J by 4 bases, leaving 18 bases between them. CDR1 and CDR2 (germline): MNHNS, SASEGT. CDR3 length: 15 amino acids. CDR3 region: CASSLNDVAGYEQYF. CDR3 in DNA: TGTGCCAGCAGTCTAAACGACGTAGCAGGGTACGAGCAGTACTTC.

V and J are TRBV4-1 and TRBJ1-4; tentatively, D is TRBD1 (5 bases). The V end lost 0 bases, the J end lost 7 bases, and 15 bases lay between the germline ends. The CDR3 spans 16 residues. The germline V gene has CDR1 MGHRA and CDR2 YSYEKL. CDR3 protein: CASSQEPGAQGEKLFF. Here the CDR3 DNA reads TGCGCCAGCAGCCAAGAACCCGGCGCTCAGGGTGAAAAACTGTTTTTT.

The genes are TRBV7-9 and TRBJ1-6; D gene unclear. Germline lookup yields CDR1 SEHNR and CDR2 FQNEAQ (reference sequence). The CDR3 has 16 residues. V was cut by 5 bases and J by 4 bases, with 15 bases left in between. The CDR3 nucleotides are TGTGCCAGCAGCGCGCACGCGGCCGGGTATAATTCACCCCTCCACTTT. Translated, it gives CASSAHAAGYNSPLHF. The full variable domain, rest sourced from reference TRBV7-9 and TRBJ1-6, is DTGVSQNPRHKITKRGQNVTFRCDPISEHNRLYWYRQTLGQGPEFLTYFQNEAQLEKSRLLSDRFSAERPKGSFSTLEIQRTEQGDSAMYLCASSAHAAGYNSPLHFGNGTRLTVT.

The table lists this clone with a few counts. The V gene is TRBV6-5, the J gene TRBJ1-1, with TRBD1 as a possible D gene (6 bases). There are 11 residues in the CDR3. The V gene's germline CDR1 is MNHEY and CDR2 SVGAGI. V was clipped by 7 bases and J by 9 bases, with 12 bases between them. The CDR3: CASTDWDKAFF. The CDR3 DNA follows: TGTGCCAGCACCGACTGGGACAAAGCTTTCTTT.

V and J are TRBV19 and TRBJ1-6; 7 positions agree with TRBD1. J was trimmed by 8 bases and V by 5 bases; bases with no gene match: 12. The length of the CDR3 is 16 residues. The germline CDR1 and CDR2 sequences are LNHDA and SQIVND (reference sequence). The CDR3 region has the DNA TGTGCCAGTAGTCTACGAGACAGGGAAGGTTATTCACCCCTCCACTTT. Encoded protein: CASSLRDREGYSPLHF. Complete variable domain (other parts from reference TRBV19 and TRBJ1-6): DGGITQSPKYLFRKEGQNVTLSCEQNLNHDAMYWYRQDPGQGLRLIYYSQIVNDFQKGDIAEGYSVSREKKESFPLTVTSAQKNPTAFYLCASSLRDREGYSPLHFGNGTRLTVT.

This chain connects TRBV27 to TRBJ1-5, with unresolved D. The CDR3 runs to 14 residues. V gave up 5 bases and J gave up 7 bases, with 15 bases separating them. CDR1 MNHEY and CDR2 SMNVEV come from the germline V gene (reference sequence). The CDR3 is CASSRVSSEQPQHF. Written as DNA, the CDR3 is TGTGCCAGCAGTCGGGTGAGTAGCGAGCAGCCCCAGCATTTT.

The CDR3 DNA sequence: TGTGCCAGCAGTTTTCTAGCGGGGGTCACAGATACGCAGTATTTT. This codes for CASSFLAGVTDTQYF. The chain carries TRBV2 and TRBJ2-3; 10 nucleotides line up with TRBD2. CDR1 is SNHLY and CDR2 is FYNNEI in the germline V gene. V shed 5 bases, J shed 2 bases, and the junction held 4 bases outside the gene matches. This CDR3 spans 15 amino acids.

V usage is TRBV7-9 and J usage is TRBJ2-1; no definite D call. Trimming stripped 5 bases from V and 0 bases from J, with 17 bases between. The CDR3 spans 17 residues. The germline gives CDR1 SEHNR, CDR2 FQNEAQ (reference sequence). CDR3 sequence: CASSPITGFNSYNEQFF. The CDR3 nucleotides read TGTGCCAGCAGCCCAATCACCGGATTCAACTCCTACAATGAGCAGTTCTTC.

V usage is TRBV6-5 and J usage is TRBJ2-1; D ambiguous. The CDR3 runs 14 residues. Germline V gives CDR1 MNHEY, CDR2 SVGAGI. Trimming removed 4 bases from V and 7 bases from J, with 14 bases in between. The CDR3 sequence: CASSFGVSGNEQFF. Written as DNA, the CDR3 is TGTGCCAGCAGTTTCGGTGTTTCCGGGAATGAGCAGTTCTTC.

The V and J genes are TRBV4-3 and TRBJ2-5; D is ambiguous. The V end was cut by 0 bases, the J end by 4 bases, with 12 bases between. The CDR3 runs to 15 residues. Germline loops: CDR1 LGHNA, CDR2 YSLEER. CDR3 nucleotides: TGCGCCAGCAGCCAAGATAAGAGAACGGGAGAGACCCAGTACTTC. It specifies CASSQDKRTGETQYF.